Reported below is one T cell receptor beta chain. The data were obtained in a study of control samples from healthy donors and cancer patients. Data came from immunoSEQ multiplex PCR; TCRdb stores just in-frame clones and leaves some out. The sample yields 100,000 to 130,000 clones, around four fifths seen once. The sequenced material came from blood. The receptor comes from a man aged 18 to 29 in good health.

The CDR3 is CASSIPGGRQHF. The CDR3 region has the DNA TGTGCCAGCTCAATTCCAGGGGGGCGTCAGCATTTT. The rearrangement joins TRBV18 to TRBJ1-5, with 7 bases matching TRBD1. Trimming cost V 5 bases and J 13 bases; bases outside gene matches: 8. CDR3 length equals 12 residues. CDR1 and CDR2 from the germline V gene are KGHSH and LQKENI.